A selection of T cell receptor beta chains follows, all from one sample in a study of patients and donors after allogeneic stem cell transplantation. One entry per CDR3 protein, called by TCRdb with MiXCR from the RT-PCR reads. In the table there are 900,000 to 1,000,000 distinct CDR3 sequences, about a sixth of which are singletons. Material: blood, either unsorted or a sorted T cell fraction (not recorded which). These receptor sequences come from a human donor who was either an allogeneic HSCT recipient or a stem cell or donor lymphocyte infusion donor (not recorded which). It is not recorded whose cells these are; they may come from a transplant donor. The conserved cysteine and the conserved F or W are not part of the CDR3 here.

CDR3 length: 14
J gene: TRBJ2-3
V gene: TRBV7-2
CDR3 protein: ASSLRSGGGVDTQY

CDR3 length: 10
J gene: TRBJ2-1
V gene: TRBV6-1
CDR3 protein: ASSEADRSKF

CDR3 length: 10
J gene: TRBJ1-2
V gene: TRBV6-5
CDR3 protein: ASSEGGHGYT

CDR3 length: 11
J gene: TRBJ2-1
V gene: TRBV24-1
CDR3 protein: ATSEPGLNEQF

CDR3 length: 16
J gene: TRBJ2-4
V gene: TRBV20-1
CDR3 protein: SASVTSGGRLAKNIQY

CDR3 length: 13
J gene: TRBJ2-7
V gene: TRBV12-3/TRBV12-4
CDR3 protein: ASSPEALQLHEQY

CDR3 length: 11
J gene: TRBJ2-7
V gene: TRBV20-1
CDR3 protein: SATSGTTYEQY

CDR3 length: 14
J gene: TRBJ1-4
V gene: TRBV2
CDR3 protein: ASSATGRATIEKLF

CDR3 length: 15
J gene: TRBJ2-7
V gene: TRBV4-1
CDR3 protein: ASSQDAGGIAFYEQY

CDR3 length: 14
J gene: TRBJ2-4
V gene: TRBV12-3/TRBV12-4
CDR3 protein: ASTNKGLIAKNIQY

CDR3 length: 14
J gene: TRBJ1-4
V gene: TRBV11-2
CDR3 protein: ASSPREGHFFEKLF

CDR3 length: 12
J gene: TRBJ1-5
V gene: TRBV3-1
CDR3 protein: ASSKGGPNQPQH

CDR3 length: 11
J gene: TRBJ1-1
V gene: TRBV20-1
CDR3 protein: SARIDRNTEAF

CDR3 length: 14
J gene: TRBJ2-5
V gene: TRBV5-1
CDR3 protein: ASSSFLAGERETQY

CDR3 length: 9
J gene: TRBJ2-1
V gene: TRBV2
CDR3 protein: ASSATGGQF

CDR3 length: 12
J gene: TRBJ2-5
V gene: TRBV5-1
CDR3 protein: ASSLRPGGETQY

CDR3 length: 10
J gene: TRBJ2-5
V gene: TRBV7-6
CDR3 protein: ASSLPGGTEY

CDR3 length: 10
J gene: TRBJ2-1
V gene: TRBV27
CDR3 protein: ASRWGLDEQF

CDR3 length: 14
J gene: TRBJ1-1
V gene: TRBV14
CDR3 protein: ASSQMSKGLNTEAF

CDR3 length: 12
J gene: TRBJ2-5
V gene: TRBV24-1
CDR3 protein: ATSPPGRGETQY

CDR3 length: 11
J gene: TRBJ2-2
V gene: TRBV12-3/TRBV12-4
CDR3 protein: ASRRTNTGELF

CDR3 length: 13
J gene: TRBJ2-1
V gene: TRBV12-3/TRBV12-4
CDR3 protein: ASRLQGAGYNEQF

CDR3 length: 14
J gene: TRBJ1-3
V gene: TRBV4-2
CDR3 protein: ASAPSKGQFVDTIY

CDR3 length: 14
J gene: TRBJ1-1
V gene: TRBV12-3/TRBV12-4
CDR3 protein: ASSLGLTGMNTEAF

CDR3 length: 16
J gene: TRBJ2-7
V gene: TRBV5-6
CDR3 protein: ASSDFLLMRQSSYEQY

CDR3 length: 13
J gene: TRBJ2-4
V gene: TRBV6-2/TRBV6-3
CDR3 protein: ASSNPVRLNNIQY

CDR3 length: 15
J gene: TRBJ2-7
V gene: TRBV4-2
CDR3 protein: ASSHLAGAGDDYEQY

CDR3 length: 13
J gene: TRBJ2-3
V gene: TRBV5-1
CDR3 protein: ASSFTGASTDTQY

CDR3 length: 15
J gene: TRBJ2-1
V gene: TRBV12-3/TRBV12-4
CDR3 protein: ASSLQGWRTDGNEQF

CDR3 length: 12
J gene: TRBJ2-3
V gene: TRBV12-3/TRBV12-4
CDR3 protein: ASSTGEGADTQY

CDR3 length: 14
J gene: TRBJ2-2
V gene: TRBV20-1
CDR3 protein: SARSPGAPNTGELF

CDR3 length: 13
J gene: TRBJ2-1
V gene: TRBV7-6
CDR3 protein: ASSLSWRGDNEQF

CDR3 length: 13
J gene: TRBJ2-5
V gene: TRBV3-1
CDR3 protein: ASSQRGGRQETQY

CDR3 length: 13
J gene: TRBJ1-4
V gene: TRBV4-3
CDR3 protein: ASSQVKGTGEKLF

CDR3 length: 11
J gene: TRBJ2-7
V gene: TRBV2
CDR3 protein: ASSEIWKFEQY

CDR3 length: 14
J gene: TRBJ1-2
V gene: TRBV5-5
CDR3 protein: ASSPRVGGANYGYT

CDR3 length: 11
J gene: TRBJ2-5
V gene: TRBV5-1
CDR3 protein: ASSRGAAETQY

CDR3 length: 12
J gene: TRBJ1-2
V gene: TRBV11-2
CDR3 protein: ASSHITGGYGYT

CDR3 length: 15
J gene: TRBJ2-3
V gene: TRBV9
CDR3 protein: ASSLLQGALEADTQY

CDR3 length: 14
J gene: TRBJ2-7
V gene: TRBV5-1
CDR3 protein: ASSLGGKGSSYEQY

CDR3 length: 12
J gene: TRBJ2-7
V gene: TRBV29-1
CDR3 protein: SATETAPDSEQY

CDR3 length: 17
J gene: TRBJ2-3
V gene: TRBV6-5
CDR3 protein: ASSYFTPRQGRGVDTQY

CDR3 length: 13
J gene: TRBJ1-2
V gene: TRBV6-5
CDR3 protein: ASSSYRGGSYGYT

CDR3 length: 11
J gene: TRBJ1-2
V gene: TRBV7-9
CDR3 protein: ASSWTGGASYT

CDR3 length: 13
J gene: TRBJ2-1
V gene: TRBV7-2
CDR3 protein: ASSLDGRAVNEQF